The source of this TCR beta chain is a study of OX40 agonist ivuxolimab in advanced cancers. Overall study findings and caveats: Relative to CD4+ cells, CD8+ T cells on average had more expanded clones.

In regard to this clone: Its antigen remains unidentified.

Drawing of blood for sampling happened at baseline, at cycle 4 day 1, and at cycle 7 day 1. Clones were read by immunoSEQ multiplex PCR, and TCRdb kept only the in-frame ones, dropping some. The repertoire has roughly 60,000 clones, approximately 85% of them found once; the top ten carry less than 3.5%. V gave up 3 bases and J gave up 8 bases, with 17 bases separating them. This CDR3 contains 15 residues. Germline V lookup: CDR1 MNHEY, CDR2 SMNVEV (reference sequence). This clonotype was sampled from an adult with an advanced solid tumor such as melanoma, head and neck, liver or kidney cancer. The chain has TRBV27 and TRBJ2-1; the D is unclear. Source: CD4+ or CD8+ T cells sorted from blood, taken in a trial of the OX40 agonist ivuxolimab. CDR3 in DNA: TGTGCCAGCAGTTTTGTCGGGTGGGTGGACGATGAGCAGTTCTTC. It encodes CASSFVGWVDDEQFF.